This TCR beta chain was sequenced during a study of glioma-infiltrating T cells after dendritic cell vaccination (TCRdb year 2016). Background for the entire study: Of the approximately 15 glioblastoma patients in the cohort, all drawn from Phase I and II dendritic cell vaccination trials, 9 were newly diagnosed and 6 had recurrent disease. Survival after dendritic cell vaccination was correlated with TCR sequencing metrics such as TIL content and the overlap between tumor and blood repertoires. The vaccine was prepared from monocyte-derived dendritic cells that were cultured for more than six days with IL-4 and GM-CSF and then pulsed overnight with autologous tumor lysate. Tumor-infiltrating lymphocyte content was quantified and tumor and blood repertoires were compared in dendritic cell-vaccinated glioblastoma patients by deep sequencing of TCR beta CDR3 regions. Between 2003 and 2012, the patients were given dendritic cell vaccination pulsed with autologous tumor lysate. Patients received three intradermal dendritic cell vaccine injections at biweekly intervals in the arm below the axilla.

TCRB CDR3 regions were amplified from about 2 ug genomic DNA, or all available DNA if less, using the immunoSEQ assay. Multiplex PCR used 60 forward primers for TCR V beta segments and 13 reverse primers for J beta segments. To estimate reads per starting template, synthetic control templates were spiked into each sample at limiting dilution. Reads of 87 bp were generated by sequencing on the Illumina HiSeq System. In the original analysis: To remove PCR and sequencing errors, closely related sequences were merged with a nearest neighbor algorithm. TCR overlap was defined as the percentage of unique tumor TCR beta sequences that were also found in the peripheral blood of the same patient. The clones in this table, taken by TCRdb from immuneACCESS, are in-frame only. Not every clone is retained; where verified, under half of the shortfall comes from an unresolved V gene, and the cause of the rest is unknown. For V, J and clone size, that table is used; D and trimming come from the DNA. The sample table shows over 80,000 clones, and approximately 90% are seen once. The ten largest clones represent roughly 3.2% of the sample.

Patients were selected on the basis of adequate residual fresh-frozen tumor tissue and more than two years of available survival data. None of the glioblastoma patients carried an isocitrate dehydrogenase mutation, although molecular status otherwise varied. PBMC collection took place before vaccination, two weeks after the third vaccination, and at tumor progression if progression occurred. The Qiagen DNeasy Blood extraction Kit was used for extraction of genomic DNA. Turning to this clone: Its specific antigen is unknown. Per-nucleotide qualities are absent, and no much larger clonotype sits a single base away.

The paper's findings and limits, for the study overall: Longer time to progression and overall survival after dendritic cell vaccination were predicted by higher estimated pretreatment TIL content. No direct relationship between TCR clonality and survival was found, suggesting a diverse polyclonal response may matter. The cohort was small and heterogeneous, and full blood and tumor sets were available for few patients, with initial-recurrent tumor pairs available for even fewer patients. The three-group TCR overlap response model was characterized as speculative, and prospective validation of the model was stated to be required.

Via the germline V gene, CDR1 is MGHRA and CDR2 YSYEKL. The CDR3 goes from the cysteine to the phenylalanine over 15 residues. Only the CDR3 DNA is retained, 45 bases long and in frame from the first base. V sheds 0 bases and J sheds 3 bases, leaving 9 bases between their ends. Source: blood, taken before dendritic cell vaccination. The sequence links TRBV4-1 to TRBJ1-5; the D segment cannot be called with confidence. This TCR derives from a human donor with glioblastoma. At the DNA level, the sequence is TGCGCCAGCAGCCAAGATATCAGATCCAATCAGCCCCAGCATTTT. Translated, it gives CASSQDIRSNQPQHF.